This T cell receptor beta chain was sequenced during a study of blood T cell repertoires in COVID-19. Across the whole study: Collection of acute and convalescent COVID-19 samples took place in the United States, Italy and Spain. In each case, the material was cDNA or gDNA derived from T cells, B-cell-depleted T cells, or PBMCs.

The CDR3 consists of 12 residues. Trimming removed 3 bases at V and 3 bases at J, with 8 bases between. Germline V lookup: CDR1 DFQATT, CDR2 SNEGSKA (reference sequence). In the original processing: By means of reference gene primer amplification, nucleated cell counts were estimated. Sequencing used immunoSEQ multiplex PCR; TCRdb keeps in-frame clones, though not all of them. V, J and clone size reflect that table, while D and trimming were determined from the DNA. Of tens of thousands of clones listed, 82% are singletons. Sample: peripheral blood. The source of this sequence is a human donor in a cohort sampled during active COVID-19. This chain connects TRBV20-1 to TRBJ1-2; D is uncertain. The CDR3, as DNA: TGCAGTGCTAGTTTGAGAGACTATGGCTACACCTTC. This translates into CSASLRDYGYTF.